The next 9 T cell receptor beta chains were all read from a single sample in a study of blood T cells in healthy people across ages. Alongside a J-beta primer mix, a sample-barcoded 5' primer served in a second PCR lasting about 7 to 11 cycles. MiXCR, applied by TCRdb to the 5' RACE reads, yields one record per CDR3 protein. The table lists some 760,000 distinct CDR3 sequences, 25% of them singletons. This sample was shared with a second study, whose subject was T cells of mothers and their children.

The specimen sequenced was blood. These receptor sequences come from a boy between 5 and 17 years old in good health.

This clonotype was detected a few times. The chain recombines TRBV28 with TRBJ2-1; D perhaps matches TRBD2 (5 bases). Trimming removed 4 bases at V and 1 base at J, with 11 bases between. CDR1 is MDHEN and CDR2 is SYDVKM in the germline V gene. This CDR3 spans 15 amino acids. The chain's CDR3 is CASSSDYPSYNEQFF. DNA of the CDR3: TGTGCCAGCAGTTCAGACTATCCTTCCTACAATGAGCAGTTCTTC.

In this sample, this clonotype turned up a few times. The chain employs TRBV5-1 and TRBJ2-5; the D gene is possibly TRBD1 (5 bases). The J call could be wrong; TRBJ2-1 is a better fit for the DNA end. Germline V gives CDR1 SGHRS, CDR2 YFSETQ. The CDR3 length is 13 residues. The CDR3 coding sequence is TGCGCCACCCAGCTGTGGGGCGGAAGTGAGCAGTTCTTC. Translation gives CATQLWGGSEQFF.

The rearrangement uses TRBV7-2 and TRBJ2-5; 10 nucleotides match TRBD1. The DNA end is more similar to TRBJ2-7, so the J call may be wrong. The CDR3 contains 16 residues. Germline V gene data show CDR1 as SGHTA and CDR2 as FQGNSA. The CDR3 spells CASSLAGTGDIYEQYF. For the CDR3, the DNA is TGTGCCAGCAGCTTAGCGGGGACAGGGGATATCTACGAGCAGTACTTC.

This clonotype was seen only a few times. V and J are TRBV29-1 and TRBJ2-7; D gene ambiguous. Germline V gene sequence: CDR1 SQVTM, CDR2 ANQGSEA. The CDR3 has 12 residues. With 5 bases removed from V and 3 bases from J, the gap between germline ends came to 11 bases. The CDR3 DNA reads TGCAGCGTTCTCATCGTAGGCTACGAGCAGTACTTC. Translated: CSVLIVGYEQYF.

This clonotype was detected only once. The chain has TRBV4-3 and TRBJ1-2; TRBD1 is a possible D gene (5 bases). V lost 0 bases and J 4 bases, leaving 12 bases between the germline ends. This CDR3 is built from 15 residues. The V gene's germline CDR1 is LGHNA and CDR2 YSLEER. The CDR3 loop reads CASSQDRAGSYGYTF. CDR3 nucleotides: TGCGCCAGCAGCCAAGATAGGGCAGGGAGCTATGGCTACACCTTC.

This chain uses TRBV7-2 with TRBJ2-7; TRBD1 agrees at 8 bases. This CDR3 contains 14 residues. In germline, CDR1 is SGHTA, CDR2 FQGNSA. V lost 3 bases to trimming and J lost 3 bases; unmatched junction nucleotides: 4. CDR3 residues: CASSFPDRGYEQYF. Written as DNA, the CDR3 is TGTGCCAGCAGCTTCCCCGACAGGGGCTACGAGCAGTACTTC.

The chain is built from TRBV10-1 and TRBJ2-7; D call uncertain. Germline assignment: CDR1 WNHNN and CDR2 SYGVQD (reference sequence). The CDR3 runs 13 residues. V lost 6 bases, J lost 4 bases, and 13 bases lay in between. The chain's CDR3 is CASSPQVGYEQYF. For the CDR3, the DNA is TGCGCCAGCAGCCCCCAGGTTGGGTACGAGCAGTACTTC.

In this sample, this clonotype turned up a few times. This rearrangement joins TRBV6-6 to TRBJ1-6; 8 bases fit TRBD1. V shed 5 bases, J shed 11 bases, and the junction held 11 bases outside the gene matches. Germline V gives CDR1 MNHNY, CDR2 SVGAGI (reference sequence). The CDR3 loop spans 15 amino acids. CDR3 region: CASSAGAGGHPPLHF. The CDR3 DNA reads as TGTGCCAGCAGTGCTGGGGCAGGGGGCCATCCACCCCTCCACTTT.

Only a few counts were recorded for this clonotype. Compared with germline, one end of the junction differs, possibly owing to a read error. This sequence joins TRBV2 and TRBJ2-5, with no clear D. Germline V lookup: CDR1 SNHLY, CDR2 FYNNEI. This CDR3 has 13 amino acids. CDR3 in amino acids: CVSSQSPRETQYF. CDR3 DNA: TGTGTCAGCAGCCAAAGTCCCCGAGAGACCCAGTACTTC.